The clone carrying this T cell receptor (beta chain) was observed a handful of times. Its cognate antigen is unknown. The data belong to a study of CD8 T cells in ankylosing spondylitis. Study-level points and caveats: Clones linked to disease were reported to show significant enrichment in matched ankylosing spondylitis synovial fluid. Peripheral blood held disease-linked clones only at relatively low frequency, and these were CD8+. Some of the motif variants had earlier been found in reactive arthritis patients' fluid and blood.

CDR3 length: 15 residues. Trimming took off 0 bases at V and 7 bases at J, with 13 bases between the two ends. Germline CDR1 is DFQATT and CDR2 is SNEGSKA (reference sequence). TCRdb redid the calling of the 5' RACE reads with MiXCR, one entry per CDR3 protein. The table lists some 250,000 distinct CDR3 sequences, roughly a quarter of them singletons, with 0.5% to 0.75% in the top ten. Sequencing was done on a sample of blood, either unsorted or a sorted T cell fraction (not recorded which). The origin of this receptor is a male donor with ankylosing spondylitis or in good health (not recorded which). This rearrangement joins TRBV20-1 to TRBJ1-6; possible D gene TRBD1, 6 bases. In DNA, the CDR3 is TGCAGTGCTAGAGACCAGGGGTTGCGAAATTCACCCCTCCACTTT. Its translation is CSARDQGLRNSPLHF.